A single sample gave rise to the 26 T cell receptor beta chains below, sequenced in a study of shared clonotypes between healthy human individuals. Produced via immunoSEQ multiplex PCR; TCRdb's table is partial and in-frame only. Among over a million clones listed, roughly 96% were seen once. Sequenced sample: naive CD4+ T cells sorted from blood. Subset indicated: CD45RA+ positively selected. The receptor set was obtained from a man aged 25 to 40 in good health.

With regard to this clone: Other nucleotide sequences from this sample produce the same CDR3. The chain links TRBV27 to TRBJ2-3, with D possibly matching TRBD2 (5 bases). CDR1 and CDR2 (germline): MNHEY, SMNVEV (reference sequence). The CDR3 is 14 residues long. Trimming removed 6 bases at V and 3 bases at J, with 13 bases between. CDR3: CASRRTGGTDTQYF. The CDR3 DNA reads as TGTGCCAGCAGGCGGACTGGAGGTACAGATACGCAGTATTTT.

This rearrangement joins TRBV6-1 to TRBJ2-3; possible D gene TRBD1, 6 bases. The V end was cut by 6 bases, the J end by 4 bases, with 14 bases between. Germline CDR1 reads MNHNS; CDR2 reads SASEGT. The CDR3 has 14 amino acids. DNA for the CDR3: TGTGCCAGCAGGACAGGTAGTCCAGCAGATACGCAGTATTTT. Its translation: CASRTGSPADTQYF.

This chain connects TRBV30 to TRBJ2-3, with TRBD1 identical over 11 bases. Germline V gene sequence: CDR1 GTSNPN, CDR2 SVGIG (reference sequence). CDR3 size: 17 residues. Trimming at V came to 8 bases and at J to 2 bases, leaving 15 bases not matched to a gene. The CDR3 nucleotides read TGTGCCGGGGATGCCTTGGACAGGGGGCCGACCACAGATACGCAGTATTTT. Its translation is CAGDALDRGPTTDTQYF.

The V call is TRBV5-1, the J call TRBJ2-5; 8 nucleotides align to TRBD1. CDR3 length: 18 amino acids. Germline trimming cut 4 bases from V and 8 bases from J; bases unmatched to any gene: 22. Per the germline V gene, CDR1 is SGHRS and CDR2 is YFSETQ. The CDR3 sequence: CASSPTAGDRSFQGTQYF. The CDR3 DNA reads TGCGCCAGCAGCCCCACCGCAGGGGACAGGAGCTTCCAAGGAACCCAGTACTTC.

The genes are TRBV28 and TRBJ2-1, with 12 bases matching TRBD1. CDR1 and CDR2 (germline): MDHEN, SYDVKM. The CDR3 totals 16 residues. Trimming removed 6 bases from V and 7 bases from J; junction bases left unmatched: 10. The CDR3 spells CASRTTGTGGLNEQFF. CDR3 bases: TGTGCCAGCAGAACCACCGGGACAGGGGGCTTGAATGAGCAGTTCTTC.

This rearrangement joins TRBV28 to TRBJ2-7, with TRBD1 matching over 7 bases. This CDR3 has 14 residues. The junction had 5 bases not matched to a gene; V was cut back by 6 bases and J by 0 bases. CDR1 is MDHEN, CDR2 SYDVKM, per germline. As DNA, the CDR3 is TGTGCCAGCAGCCCGACAGGGACCTCCTACGAGCAGTACTTC. Translated: CASSPTGTSYEQYF.

This chain joins TRBV6-1 and TRBJ1-2, with D maybe TRBD1 (6 bases). Looked up from germline, CDR1 is MNHNS and CDR2 is SASEGT. The CDR3 extends over 13 amino acids. Trimming took 6 bases from V and 4 from J, leaving 12 bases between them. In DNA form, the CDR3 reads TGTGCCAGCAGCAACGACAGGATCTATGGCTACACCTTC. Translated: CASSNDRIYGYTF.

This sequence joins TRBV5-1 and TRBJ2-3, with D hard to call. The V gene's germline CDR1 is SGHRS and CDR2 YFSETQ. Trimming removed 0 bases from V and 1 base from J, with 6 bases in between. The CDR3 extends over 14 amino acids. CDR3 loop: CASSLALGTDTQYF. CDR3 coding DNA: TGCGCCAGCAGCTTGGCCCTGGGCACAGATACGCAGTATTTT.

The V and J genes are TRBV18 and TRBJ2-2; D might be TRBD2 (6 bases). From germline, CDR1 is KGHSH and CDR2 LQKENI. This CDR3 has 18 residues. The V gene lost 4 bases and the J gene lost 5 bases, with 23 bases spanning the gap. The CDR3 loop reads CASSLHARGDSKTGELFF. CDR3 in DNA: TGTGCCAGCTCACTCCACGCTCGCGGGGATTCAAAAACCGGGGAGCTGTTTTTT.

The chain uses TRBV7-9 and TRBJ2-7; D gene uncertain. The germline V gene encodes CDR1 SEHNR and CDR2 FQNEAQ (reference sequence). This CDR3 has 14 residues. The ends were cut back, 6 bases at V and 13 bases at J, with 25 bases in the middle. The CDR3 loop is CASSPTPTREEVYF. CDR3 DNA: TGTGCCAGCAGTCCTACCCCCACGCGAGAGGAAGTATACTTC.

CDR3 sequence: CAIAPPFRGAEAFF. CDR3 DNA: TGTGCCATCGCGCCTCCCTTCAGGGGCGCTGAAGCTTTCTTT. V usage is TRBV28 and J usage is TRBJ1-1; TRBD1 is a possible D gene (6 bases). Germline assignment: CDR1 MDHEN and CDR2 SYDVKM. Trimming removed 10 bases at V and 6 bases at J, with 21 bases between. CDR3 length: 14 residues.

The J gene is TRBJ2-5, the V gene TRBV9, with 14 bases matching TRBD2. The CDR3 totals 17 residues. Trimming cost V 3 bases and J 5 bases; bases outside gene matches: 9. Germline CDR1 SGDLS, CDR2 YYNGEE. This chain's CDR3 is CASSAHPGLAGVETQYF. The CDR3 bases are TGTGCCAGCAGCGCTCATCCGGGACTAGCGGGAGTGGAGACCCAGTACTTC.

This chain connects TRBV28 to TRBJ1-2, with D tentatively TRBD1 (5 bases). Deletions cut 6 bases from V and 4 bases from J, with 12 bases between. Germline values: CDR1 MDHEN, CDR2 SYDVKM. The CDR3 totals 13 residues. The CDR3 is CASRTGTVYGYTF. The CDR3 nucleotides are TGTGCCAGCAGGACCGGGACGGTCTATGGCTACACCTTC.

This clone has a handful of counts. V usage is TRBV6-5 and J usage is TRBJ1-5; 7 bases align to TRBD1. Germline CDR1 and CDR2: MNHEY and SVGAGI. J lost 4 bases, V lost 6 bases, and 3 bases had no gene match. The CDR3 covers 13 residues. CDR3 DNA: TGTGCCAGCAGCATGACAGGGAATCAGCCCCAGCATTTT. The encoded protein is CASSMTGNQPQHF.

The genes are TRBV29-1 and TRBJ2-5, with a weak D call TRBD1 (5 bases). V gave up 7 bases and J gave up 4 bases, with 13 bases separating them. CDR3 length: 12 residues. CDR1 SQVTM and CDR2 ANQGSEA come from the germline V gene. The CDR3 DNA reads TGCAGCGCAGAGACAGACCCAGAGACCCAGTACTTC. Residues: CSAETDPETQYF.

The V call is TRBV28, the J call TRBJ1-2; D is possibly TRBD1 (6 bases). V was cut by 6 bases and J by 2 bases, with 19 bases left in between. The CDR3 sequence is 16 residues long. The V gene's germline CDR1 is MDHEN and CDR2 SYDVKM. CDR3 in DNA: TGTGCCAGCAGACAAACTACAGGGAATTTAAACTATGGCTACACCTTC. Its translation is CASRQTTGNLNYGYTF.

The chain is built from TRBV9 and TRBJ2-2; unclear D gene. The CDR3 sequence is 13 residues long. CDR1 and CDR2 from the germline V gene are SGDLS and YYNGEE. The V end was cut by 4 bases, the J end by 5 bases, with 9 bases between. CDR3 residues: CASSPVVTGELFF. CDR3 sequence (DNA): TGTGCCAGCAGCCCTGTGGTGACCGGGGAGCTGTTTTTT.

This chain links TRBV7-9 with TRBJ2-5; the D gene is possibly TRBD1 (5 bases). Germline CDR1 SEHNR, CDR2 FQNEAQ (reference sequence). CDR3 length: 14 residues. V was cut by 1 base and J by 2 bases, with 8 bases left in between. In DNA, the CDR3 is TGTGCCAGCAGCTTAGTTTACAGGCAAGAGACCCAGTACTTC. This sequence encodes CASSLVYRQETQYF. Full variable domain (outside the CDR3, taken from reference TRBV7-9 and TRBJ2-5): DTGVSQNPRHKITKRGQNVTFRCDPISEHNRLYWYRQTLGQGPEFLTYFQNEAQLEKSRLLSDRFSAERPKGSFSTLEIQRTEQGDSAMYLCASSLVYRQETQYFGPGTRLLVL.

V and J are TRBV4-1 and TRBJ2-4; no firm D call. The CDR3 extends over 14 amino acids. Germline V lookup: CDR1 MGHRA, CDR2 YSYEKL. Deletions cut 3 bases from V and 0 bases from J, with 6 bases between. As DNA, the CDR3 is TGCGCCAGCAGCCAGATGGGAGCCAAAAACATTCAGTACTTC. Its translation is CASSQMGAKNIQYF.

This clone has only one observation. The gene calls are TRBV27 and TRBJ2-1; a possible D gene is TRBD2 (6 bases). V shed 3 bases and J shed 10 bases, with 13 bases lying between them. Germline V gene sequence: CDR1 MNHEY, CDR2 SMNVEV (reference sequence). This CDR3 has 13 amino acids. The CDR3 region has the DNA TGTGCCAGCAGTTTCCTCAGGGAGGTCGAGCAGTTCTTC. Protein sequence: CASSFLREVEQFF.

The V gene is TRBV19, the J gene TRBJ1-2; possibly TRBD1 for D (6 bases). V lost 10 bases and J 2 bases, leaving 14 bases between the germline ends. The CDR3 has 13 residues. CDR1 and CDR2 (germline): LNHDA, SQIVND (reference sequence). CDR3 bases: TGTGCCACATACAGGGATCTGAACTATGGCTACACCTTC. Translating it yields CATYRDLNYGYTF.

The chain links TRBV28 to TRBJ2-7; tentative D call: TRBD1 (5 bases). The CDR3 is made up of 14 amino acids. The germline CDR1 and CDR2 sequences are MDHEN and SYDVKM. Trimming stripped 8 bases from V and 1 base from J, with 15 bases between. CDR3: CASRSQDQSYEQYF. For the CDR3, the DNA is TGTGCCAGCCGCTCACAGGACCAATCCTACGAGCAGTACTTC.

This chain connects TRBV5-6 to TRBJ2-1; 11 bases align to TRBD2. The CDR3 has 19 amino acids. V lost 3 bases, J lost 3 bases, and 14 bases stayed unmatched. CDR1 is SGHDT, CDR2 YYEEEE, per germline. CDR3 nucleotide sequence: TGTGCCAGCAGCTCCCTGGGGATTAGCGGGAGGGCCTTCTACAATGAGCAGTTCTTC. This codes for CASSSLGISGRAFYNEQFF.

The rearrangement uses TRBV6-1 and TRBJ2-7; 15 bases fit TRBD2. The CDR3 is made up of 15 amino acids. The germline gives CDR1 MNHNS, CDR2 SASEGT. V shed 7 bases and J 9 bases; nucleotides not matched to a gene: 10. The CDR3, as DNA: TGTGCCAGCACCGGGACTAGCGGGAGGATCCTTGGGCAGTACTTC. Protein sequence: CASTGTSGRILGQYF.

The rearrangement links TRBV14 to TRBJ2-7, with 9 bases lining up with TRBD1. V shed 6 bases and J 2 bases; nucleotides not matched to a gene: 8. Germline V gives CDR1 SGHDN, CDR2 FVKESK. This CDR3 has 15 amino acids. The CDR3 here is CASRQSGTGTYEQYF. The DNA for the CDR3 is TGTGCCAGCAGACAATCCGGGACAGGGACCTACGAGCAGTACTTC.

As regards this clone: The same CDR3 arises from other DNA sequences in this sample as well. The rearrangement joins TRBV4-3 to TRBJ1-3; D is possibly TRBD1 (5 bases). The CDR3 is made up of 14 amino acids. V dropped 3 bases and J dropped 2 bases, with 8 bases sitting between them. The germline gives CDR1 LGHNA, CDR2 YSLEER. Here the CDR3 reads CASSQAGAGNTIYF. DNA for the CDR3: TGCGCCAGCAGCCAGGCGGGGGCTGGAAACACCATATATTTT.